Following are 3 T cell receptor beta chains from one sample sequenced in a study of identical twins. In TCRdb, the 5' RACE reads were re-called with MiXCR into one record per CDR3 protein. The table shows some 710,000 distinct CDR3 sequences, with roughly 6% occurring only once. The sequencing input was naive T cells sorted from blood. The source is a young man in good health.

This clonotype was seen a handful of times. This chain connects TRBV10-1 to TRBJ2-1, with 9 bases lining up with TRBD2. The V and J ends lost 5 bases and 0 bases, in that order; junction bases with no gene match: 14. The CDR3 extends over 19 amino acids. Per the germline V gene, CDR1 is WNHNN and CDR2 is SYGVQD (reference sequence). CDR3 in amino acids: CASSKNVLAGPSSYNEQFF. The CDR3 DNA reads as TGCGCCAGCAGTAAAAACGTGCTAGCGGGGCCAAGCTCCTACAATGAGCAGTTCTTC.

This chain joins TRBV5-1 and TRBJ2-7; D could derive from TRBD1 or TRBD2 (7 bases each). The CDR3 consists of 14 residues. Germline V gene sequence: CDR1 SGHRS, CDR2 YFSETQ. Trimming cost V 5 bases and J 7 bases, with 19 bases left between them. CDR3 loop: CASSAQGGLQEQYV. The CDR3 nucleotides read TGCGCCAGCAGTGCGCAGGGGGGGCTACAGGAGCAGTACGTC.

This clonotype was detected only a few times. This chain connects TRBV11-2 to TRBJ1-4, with D maybe TRBD1 (5 bases). The ends were cut back, 2 bases at V and 3 bases at J, with 13 bases in the middle. The germline V gene encodes CDR1 SGHAT and CDR2 FQNNGV. The CDR3 has 16 amino acids. The CDR3 sequence is CASSLFRVGANEKLFF. CDR3 in DNA: TGTGCCAGCAGCTTATTCAGGGTCGGGGCTAATGAAAAACTGTTTTTT.